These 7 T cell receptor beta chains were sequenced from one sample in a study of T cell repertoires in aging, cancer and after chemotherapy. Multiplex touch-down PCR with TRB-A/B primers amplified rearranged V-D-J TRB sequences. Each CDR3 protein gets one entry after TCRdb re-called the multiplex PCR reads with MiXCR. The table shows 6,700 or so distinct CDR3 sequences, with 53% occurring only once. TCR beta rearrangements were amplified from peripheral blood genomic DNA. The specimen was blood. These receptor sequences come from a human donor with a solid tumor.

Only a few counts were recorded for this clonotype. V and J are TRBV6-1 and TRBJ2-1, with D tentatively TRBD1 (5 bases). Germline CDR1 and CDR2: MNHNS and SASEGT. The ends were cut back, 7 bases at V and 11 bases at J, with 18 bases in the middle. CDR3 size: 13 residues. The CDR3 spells CASNSLGRRQQFF. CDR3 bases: TGTGCCAGCAACTCACTGGGGCGCCGGCAGCAGTTCTTC.

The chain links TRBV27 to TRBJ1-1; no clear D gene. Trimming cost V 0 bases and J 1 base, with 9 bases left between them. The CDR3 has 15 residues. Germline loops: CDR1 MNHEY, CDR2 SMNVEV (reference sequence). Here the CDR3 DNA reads TGTGCCAGCAGTTTATCGGTCCGGGGGAACACTGAAGCTTTCTTT. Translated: CASSLSVRGNTEAFF.

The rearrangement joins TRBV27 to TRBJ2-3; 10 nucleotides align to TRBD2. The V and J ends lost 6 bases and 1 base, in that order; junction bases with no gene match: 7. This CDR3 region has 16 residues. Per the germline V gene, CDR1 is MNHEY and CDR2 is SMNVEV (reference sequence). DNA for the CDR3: TGTGCCAGCAGCTTCCTCGGGACTAGCGGCACAGATACGCAGTATTTT. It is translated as CASSFLGTSGTDTQYF.

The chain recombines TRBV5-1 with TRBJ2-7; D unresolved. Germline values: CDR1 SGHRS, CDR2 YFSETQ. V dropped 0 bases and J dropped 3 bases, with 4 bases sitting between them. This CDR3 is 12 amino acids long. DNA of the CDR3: TGCGCCAGCAGCTTGGGCGGCTACGAGCAGTACTTC. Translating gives CASSLGGYEQYF.

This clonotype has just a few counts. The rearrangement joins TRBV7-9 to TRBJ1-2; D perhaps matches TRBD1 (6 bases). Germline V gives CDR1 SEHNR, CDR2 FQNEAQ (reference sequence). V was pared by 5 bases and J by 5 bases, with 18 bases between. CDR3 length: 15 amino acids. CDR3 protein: CASSPPNRVRYGYTF. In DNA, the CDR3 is TGTGCCAGCAGCCCTCCCAACAGGGTGAGGTATGGCTACACCTTC.

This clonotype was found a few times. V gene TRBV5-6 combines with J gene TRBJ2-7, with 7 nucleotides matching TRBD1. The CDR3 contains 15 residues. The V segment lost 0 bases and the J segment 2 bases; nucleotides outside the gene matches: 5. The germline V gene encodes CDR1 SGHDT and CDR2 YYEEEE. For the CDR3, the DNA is TGTGCCAGCAGCTTGGATACAGGGGACCCCTACGAGCAGTACTTC. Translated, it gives CASSLDTGDPYEQYF.

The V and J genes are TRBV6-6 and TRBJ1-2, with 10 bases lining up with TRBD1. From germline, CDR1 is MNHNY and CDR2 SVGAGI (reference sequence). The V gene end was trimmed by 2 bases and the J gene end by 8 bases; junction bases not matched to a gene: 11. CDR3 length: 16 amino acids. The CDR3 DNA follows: TGTGCCAGCAGTTACACGGGCTCGACAGGGGGCTGGGGCTACACCTTC. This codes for CASSYTGSTGGWGYTF.